The T cell receptor beta chain under discussion was sequenced for a study of T-cell memory formation after mild COVID-19. Study overall: Clusters of TCRs were largely donor specific. Findings and caveats of the study: The CD4+ clones that contracted clustered mainly within CM and EM, and the CD8+ clones concentrated in EMRA.

The CDR3 totals 14 residues. Per germline, CDR1 SGHTA and CDR2 FQGNSA. V was clipped by 4 bases and J by 6 bases, with 15 bases between them. Worth noting for this clonotype: The antigen is not known.

The TCR alpha and TCR beta cDNA libraries, bearing sample barcodes and UMIs, were generated by 5'RACE using constant-segment primers. TCRdb recomputed calls from the 5' RACE reads with MiXCR, one row per CDR3 protein. The sample shows 450,000 to 650,000 distinct CDR3 sequences, 18% of them seen only once. This TCR was recovered from an adult woman who had mild COVID-19 (a few samples of this study predate the infection). Cell type and time point are not known. V and J are TRBV7-2 and TRBJ2-5; D assignment may be TRBD1 or TRBD2 (5 bases each). The sample taken for sequencing was PBMCs or a T cell subset sorted from them (not recorded which). CDR3: CASSSASGPQTQYF. Here the CDR3 DNA reads TGTGCCAGCAGCTCAGCCTCGGGACCGCAGACCCAGTACTTC.